The source of this TCR beta chain is a study of technical replicates of blood from several donors. Measured with immunoSEQ multiplex PCR; TCRdb has only the in-frame clones, and not every one. The sample lists roughly 80,000 clones; approximately 89% were seen once. Germline V lookup: CDR1 SGHRS, CDR2 YFSETQ. Trimming took off 0 bases at V and 3 bases at J, with 9 bases between the two ends. This CDR3 has 15 amino acids. The chain uses TRBV5-1 and TRBJ2-2; D call uncertain. The clonotype originates from a human donor in good health. Sample: T cells isolated from PBMCs. CDR3 loop: CASSLDSPDTGELFF. The CDR3 coding sequence is TGCGCCAGCAGCTTGGACAGCCCCGACACCGGGGAGCTGTTTTTT. Full variable domain (outside the CDR3, taken from reference TRBV5-1 and TRBJ2-2): KAGVTQTPRYLIKTRGQQVTLSCSPISGHRSVSWYQQTPGQGLQFLFEYFSETQRNKGNFPGRFSGRQFSNSRSEMNVSTLELGDSALYLCASSLDSPDTGELFFGEGSRLTVL.